The 13 T cell receptor beta chains below were found in one sample sequenced in a study of CXCR3-negative and CXCR3-positive naive CD8 T cells. Libraries of TRB cDNA were made by 5' RACE and carried UMIs. Following a re-call of the 5' RACE reads, TCRdb has one entry per CDR3 protein and lacks DNA. This sample's table has approximately 66,000 distinct CDR3 sequences. Sequencing was done on a sample of naive CXCR3- CD8+ T cells from blood. The subset: CD45RO-CCR7+CD27+CD95- naive CD8+ T cells lacking CXCR3 (TNR3-). These receptors were obtained from a human donor in good health. Some clones in this sample may be carry-over from other donors' samples.

The V call is TRBV29-1, the J call TRBJ2-3. This CDR3 comprises 12 residues. CDR1 is SQVTM and CDR2 is ANQGSEA in the germline V gene. The CDR3 spells CSVKELSDTQYF.

The chain links TRBV4-1 to TRBJ2-1; TCRdb's D call of TRBD2 is untestable without DNA. The CDR3 contains 13 residues. Germline CDR1 MGHRA, CDR2 YSYEKL. CDR3 sequence reads: CATGTSGSNEQFF.

The chain has TRBV7-2 and TRBJ1-1; the TCRdb D gene call, TRBD1, has no DNA to confirm it. The CDR3 is 13 amino acids. Germline V gene data show CDR1 as SGHTA and CDR2 as FQGNSA. CDR3 amino acids: CASSTDRGGEAFF.

The chain employs TRBV19 and TRBJ1-5. The CDR3 has 12 residues. Germline values: CDR1 LNHDA, CDR2 SQIVND (reference sequence). CDR3 residues: CASTHGNQPQHF.

CDR3 sequence reads: CASSQGWEGGTDTQYF. This rearrangement joins TRBV4-2 to TRBJ2-3; TCRdb's D gene call, TRBD2, goes unchecked for lack of DNA. The CDR3 sequence is 16 residues long. Germline V gene sequence: CDR1 LGHNA, CDR2 YNFKEQ.

The chain carries TRBV6-5 and TRBJ2-5; TCRdb reports TRBD1, a call that lacks DNA to check it against. The CDR3 runs 20 residues. Germline-derived CDR1 and CDR2 are MNHEY and SVGAGI. CDR3 sequence reads: CASSYSWPGQGALLQETQYF.

The rearrangement links TRBV7-3 to TRBJ1-5. CDR3 length equals 14 residues. The germline V gene has CDR1 SGHTA and CDR2 FQGTGA. This chain's CDR3 is CASSLTGTLEPQHF.

CDR3 amino acids: CASSEATEETQYF. This rearrangement joins TRBV9 to TRBJ2-5. The length of the CDR3 is 13 residues. Looked up from germline, CDR1 is SGDLS and CDR2 is YYNGEE.

The chain combines TRBV7-8 with TRBJ2-7; TCRdb selects TRBD1, and the lack of DNA leaves this call unchecked. Germline loops: CDR1 SGHVS, CDR2 FQNEAQ. This CDR3 is built from 15 residues. CDR3 loop: CASSDLGTGYYEQYF.

CDR3 in amino acids: CASTLAANEAFF. The chain recombines TRBV7-2 with TRBJ1-1. This CDR3 contains 12 residues. The germline V gene has CDR1 SGHTA and CDR2 FQGNSA.

The chain uses TRBV7-9 and TRBJ2-5. The germline V gene has CDR1 SEHNR and CDR2 FQNEAQ (reference sequence). There are 14 residues in the CDR3. The CDR3 sequence: CASSLLADQETQYF. Looking up the rest from reference TRBV7-9 and TRBJ2-5 gives the full variable domain: DTGVSQNPRHKITKRGQNVTFRCDPISEHNRLYWYRQTLGQGPEFLTYFQNEAQLEKSRLLSDRFSAERPKGSFSTLEIQRTEQGDSAMYLCASSLLADQETQYFGPGTRLLVL.

The J gene is TRBJ2-1, the V gene TRBV5-4; TCRdb gives TRBD1 as the D gene, but with no DNA this cannot be confirmed. The CDR3 is 18 amino acids. Per the germline V gene, CDR1 is SGHNT and CDR2 is YYREEE (reference sequence). The CDR3 here is CASSPIPPQGKGVNEQFF.

The rearrangement links TRBV29-1 to TRBJ2-2; the D call from TCRdb, TRBD1, cannot be confirmed without DNA. From germline, CDR1 is SQVTM and CDR2 ANQGSEA. The CDR3 loop spans 14 amino acids. The CDR3 loop reads CSAMGQGNTGELFF.